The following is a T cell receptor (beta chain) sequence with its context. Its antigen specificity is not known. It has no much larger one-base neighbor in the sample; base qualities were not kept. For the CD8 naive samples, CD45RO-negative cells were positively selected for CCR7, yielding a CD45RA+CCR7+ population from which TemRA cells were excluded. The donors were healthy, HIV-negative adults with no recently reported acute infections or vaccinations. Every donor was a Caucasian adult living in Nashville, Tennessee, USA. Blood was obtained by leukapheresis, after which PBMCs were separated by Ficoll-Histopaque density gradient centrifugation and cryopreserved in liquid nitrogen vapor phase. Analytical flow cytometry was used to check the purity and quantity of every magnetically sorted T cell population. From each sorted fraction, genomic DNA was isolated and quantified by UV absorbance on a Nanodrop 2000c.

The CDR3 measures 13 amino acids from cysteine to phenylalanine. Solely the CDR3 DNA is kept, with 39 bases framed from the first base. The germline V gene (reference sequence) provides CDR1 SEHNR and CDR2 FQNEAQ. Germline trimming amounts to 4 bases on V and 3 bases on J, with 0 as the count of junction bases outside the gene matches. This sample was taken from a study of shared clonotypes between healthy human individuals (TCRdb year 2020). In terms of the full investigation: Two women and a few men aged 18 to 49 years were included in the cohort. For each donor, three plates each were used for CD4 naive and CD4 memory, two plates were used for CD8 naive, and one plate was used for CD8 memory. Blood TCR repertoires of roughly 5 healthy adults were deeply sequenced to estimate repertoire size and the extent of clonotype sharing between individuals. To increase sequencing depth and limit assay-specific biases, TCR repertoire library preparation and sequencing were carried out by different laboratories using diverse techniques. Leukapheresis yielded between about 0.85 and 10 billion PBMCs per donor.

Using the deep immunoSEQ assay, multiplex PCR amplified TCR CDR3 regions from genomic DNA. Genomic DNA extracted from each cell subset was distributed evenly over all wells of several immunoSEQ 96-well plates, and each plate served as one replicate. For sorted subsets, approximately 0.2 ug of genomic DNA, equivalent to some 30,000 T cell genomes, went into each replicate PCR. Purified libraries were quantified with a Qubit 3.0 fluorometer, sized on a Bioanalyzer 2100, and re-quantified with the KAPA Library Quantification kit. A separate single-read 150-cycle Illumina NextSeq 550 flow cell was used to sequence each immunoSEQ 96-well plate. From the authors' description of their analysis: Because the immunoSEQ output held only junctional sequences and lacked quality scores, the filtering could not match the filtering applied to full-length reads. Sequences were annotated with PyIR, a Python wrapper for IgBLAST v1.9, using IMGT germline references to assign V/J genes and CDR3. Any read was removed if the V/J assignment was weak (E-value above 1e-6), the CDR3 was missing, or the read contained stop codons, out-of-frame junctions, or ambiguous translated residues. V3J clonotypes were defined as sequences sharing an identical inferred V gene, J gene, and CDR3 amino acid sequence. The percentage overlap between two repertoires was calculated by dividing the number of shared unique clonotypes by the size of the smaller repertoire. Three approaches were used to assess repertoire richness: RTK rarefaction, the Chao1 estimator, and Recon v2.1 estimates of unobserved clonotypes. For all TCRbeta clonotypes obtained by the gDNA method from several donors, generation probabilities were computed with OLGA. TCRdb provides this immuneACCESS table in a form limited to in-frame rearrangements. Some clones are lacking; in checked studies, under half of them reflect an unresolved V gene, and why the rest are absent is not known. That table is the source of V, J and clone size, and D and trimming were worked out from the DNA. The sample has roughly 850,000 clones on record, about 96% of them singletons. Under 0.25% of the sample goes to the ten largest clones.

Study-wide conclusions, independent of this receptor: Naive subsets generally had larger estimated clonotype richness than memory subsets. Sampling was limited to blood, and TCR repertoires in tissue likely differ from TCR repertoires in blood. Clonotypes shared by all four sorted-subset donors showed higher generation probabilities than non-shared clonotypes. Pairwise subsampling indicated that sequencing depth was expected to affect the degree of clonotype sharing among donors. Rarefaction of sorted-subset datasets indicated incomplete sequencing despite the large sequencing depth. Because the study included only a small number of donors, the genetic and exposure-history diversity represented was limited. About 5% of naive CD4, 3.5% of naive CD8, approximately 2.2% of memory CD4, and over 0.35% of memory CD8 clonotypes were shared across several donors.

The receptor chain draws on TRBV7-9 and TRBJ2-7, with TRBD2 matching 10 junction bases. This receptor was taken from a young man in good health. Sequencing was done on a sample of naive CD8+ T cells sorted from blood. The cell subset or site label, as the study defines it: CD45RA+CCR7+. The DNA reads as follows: TGTGCCAGCAGCTCTAGCGGGGGCTACGAGCAGTACTTC. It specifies CASSSSGGYEQYF.